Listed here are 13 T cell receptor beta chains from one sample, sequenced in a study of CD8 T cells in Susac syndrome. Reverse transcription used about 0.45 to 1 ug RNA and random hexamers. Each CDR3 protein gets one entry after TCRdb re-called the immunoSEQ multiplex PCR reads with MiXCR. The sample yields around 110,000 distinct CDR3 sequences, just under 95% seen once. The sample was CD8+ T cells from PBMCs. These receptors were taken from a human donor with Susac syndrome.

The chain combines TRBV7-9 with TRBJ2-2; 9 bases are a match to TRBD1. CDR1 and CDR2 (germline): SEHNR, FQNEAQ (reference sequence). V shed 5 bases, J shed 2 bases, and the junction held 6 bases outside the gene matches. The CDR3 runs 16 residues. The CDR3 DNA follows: TGTGCCAGCAGCCCCCGGGACAGGGATAACACCGGGGAGCTGTTTTTT. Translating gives CASSPRDRDNTGELFF.

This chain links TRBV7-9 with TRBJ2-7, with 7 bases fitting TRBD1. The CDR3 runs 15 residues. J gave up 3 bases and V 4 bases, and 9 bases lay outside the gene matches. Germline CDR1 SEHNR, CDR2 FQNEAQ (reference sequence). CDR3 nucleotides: TGTGCCAGCAGCTCAACGACAGGGAAAGGCTACGAGCAGTACTTC. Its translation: CASSSTTGKGYEQYF.

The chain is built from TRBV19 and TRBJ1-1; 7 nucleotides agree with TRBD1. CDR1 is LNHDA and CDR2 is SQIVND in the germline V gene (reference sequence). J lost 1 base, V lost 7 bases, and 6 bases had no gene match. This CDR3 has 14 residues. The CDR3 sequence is CASIGGQRNTEAFF. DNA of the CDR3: TGTGCCAGTATAGGGGGACAGAGGAACACTGAAGCTTTCTTT.

CDR3 region: CSVKTGEYYEQYF. For the CDR3, the DNA is TGCAGCGTTAAAACAGGGGAATACTACGAGCAGTACTTC. This chain joins TRBV29-1 and TRBJ2-7; 7 nucleotides line up with TRBD1. CDR3 length: 13 residues. The V segment lost 5 bases and the J segment 3 bases; nucleotides outside the gene matches: 7. Germline V gene sequence: CDR1 SQVTM, CDR2 ANQGSEA.

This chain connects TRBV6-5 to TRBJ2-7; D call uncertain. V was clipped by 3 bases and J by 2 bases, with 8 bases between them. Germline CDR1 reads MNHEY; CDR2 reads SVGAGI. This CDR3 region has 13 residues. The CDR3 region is CASSYHGAYEQYF. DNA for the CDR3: TGTGCCAGCAGTTATCATGGGGCCTACGAGCAGTACTTC.

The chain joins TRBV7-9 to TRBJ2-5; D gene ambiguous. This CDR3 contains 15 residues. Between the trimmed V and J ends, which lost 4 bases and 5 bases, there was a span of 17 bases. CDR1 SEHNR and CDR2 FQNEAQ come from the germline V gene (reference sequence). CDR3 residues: CASSSLTSAGETQYF. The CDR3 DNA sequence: TGTGCCAGCAGCTCATTAACAAGCGCCGGGGAGACCCAGTACTTC.

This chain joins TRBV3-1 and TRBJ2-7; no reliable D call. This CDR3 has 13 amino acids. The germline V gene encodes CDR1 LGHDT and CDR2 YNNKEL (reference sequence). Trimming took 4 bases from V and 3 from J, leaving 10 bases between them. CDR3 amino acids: CASSRKPDYEQYF. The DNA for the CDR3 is TGTGCCAGCAGCCGAAAGCCGGACTACGAGCAGTACTTC.

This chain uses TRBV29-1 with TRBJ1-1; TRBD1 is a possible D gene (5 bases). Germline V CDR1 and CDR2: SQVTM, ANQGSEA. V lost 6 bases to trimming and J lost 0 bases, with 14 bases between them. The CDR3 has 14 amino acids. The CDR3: CSVGKTALNTEAFF. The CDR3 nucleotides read TGCAGCGTCGGCAAGACAGCCCTGAACACTGAAGCTTTCTTT.

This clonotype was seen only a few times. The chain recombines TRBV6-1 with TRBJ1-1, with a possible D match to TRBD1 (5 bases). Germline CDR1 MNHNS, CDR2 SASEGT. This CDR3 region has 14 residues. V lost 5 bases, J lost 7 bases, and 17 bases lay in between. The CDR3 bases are TGTGCCAGCAGTTTAACCCCGACAGCGCTTGAAGCTTTCTTT. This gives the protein CASSLTPTALEAFF.

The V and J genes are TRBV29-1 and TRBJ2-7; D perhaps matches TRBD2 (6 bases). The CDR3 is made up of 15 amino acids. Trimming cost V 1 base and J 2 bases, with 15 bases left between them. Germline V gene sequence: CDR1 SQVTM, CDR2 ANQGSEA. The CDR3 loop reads CSVEGRGRGTYEQYF. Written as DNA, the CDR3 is TGCAGCGTTGAAGGTCGGGGACGGGGGACCTACGAGCAGTACTTC.

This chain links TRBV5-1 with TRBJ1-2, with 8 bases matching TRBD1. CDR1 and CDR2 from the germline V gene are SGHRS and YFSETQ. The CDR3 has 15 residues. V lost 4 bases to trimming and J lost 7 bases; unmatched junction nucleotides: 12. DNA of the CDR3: TGCGCCAGCAGCCCCCGGACAGGGAAGGATGGTGGCTACACCTTC. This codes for CASSPRTGKDGGYTF.

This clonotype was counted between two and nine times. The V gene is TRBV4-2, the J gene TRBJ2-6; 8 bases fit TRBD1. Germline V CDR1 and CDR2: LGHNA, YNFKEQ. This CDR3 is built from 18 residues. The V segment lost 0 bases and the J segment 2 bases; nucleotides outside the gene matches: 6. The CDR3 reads CASSQDWQGAAGANVLTF. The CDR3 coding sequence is TGTGCCAGCAGCCAAGATTGGCAGGGGGCTGCTGGGGCCAACGTCCTGACTTTC.

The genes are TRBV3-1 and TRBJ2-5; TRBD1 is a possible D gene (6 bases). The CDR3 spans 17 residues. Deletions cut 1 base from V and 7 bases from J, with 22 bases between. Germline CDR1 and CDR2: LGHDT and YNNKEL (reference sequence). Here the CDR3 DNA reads TGTGCCAGCAGCCAAGCCTGGGGGCCCCCAGCAATCGGGACCCAGTACTTC. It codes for CASSQAWGPPAIGTQYF.